A selection of T cell receptor beta chains follows, all from one sample in a study of T cells after yellow fever vaccination. From the 5' RACE reads, TCRdb called clonotypes with MiXCR, one entry per CDR3 protein. Among 250,000 to 400,000 distinct CDR3 sequences listed, around 4.5% were seen once. The sample in question was PBMCs, obtained 15 days after the yellow fever booster vaccination. All receptors come from a man between 18 and 35 years old who received the YFV17D yellow fever vaccine. Each CDR3 is given without its conserved first and last residue. The order of the fields is V gene, D gene, CDR3 protein. D genes are given only for firm matches.

TRBV20-1,.,SAGEGYTEAF
TRBV29-1,TRBD1,SVETGTYEQY
TRBV5-1,TRBD1,ASSTRDRARNEQF
TRBV7-9,.,ASSLGDTNQPQH
TRBV5-5,TRBD2,ASSPAGGRTDTQY
TRBV20-1,TRBD1,SAHTGAGNTIY
TRBV2,.,ASTGAGSGSGANVLT
TRBV10-3,TRBD1,AIRERQGVAGELF
TRBV4-3,TRBD2,ASSQDNGGTNLVYEQY
TRBV24-1,.,ATSDSSGSNEQF
TRBV7-2,.,ASSVYSRAEAF
TRBV6-6,TRBD1,ASSFRTGPYTQY